This TCR beta chain was profiled in a study of T cell changes during pregnancy in multiple sclerosis. The CDR3 extends over 13 amino acids. J gave up 0 bases and V 4 bases, and 3 bases lay outside the gene matches. Germline V CDR1 and CDR2: SQVTM, ANQGSEA. Sequenced by immunoSEQ multiplex PCR; TCRdb stores in-frame clones only, minus some. The sample yields about 58,000 clones, roughly 93% seen once. This TCR was recovered from a female donor with multiple sclerosis, enrolled in a pregnancy study. The J gene is TRBJ2-7, the V gene TRBV29-1; 7 nucleotides match TRBD1. The sample here was CD8+ T cells from peripheral blood mononuclear cells, taken in the second trimester of pregnancy. CDR3 DNA: TGCAGCGTTGTCGGGACAGACTCCTACGAGCAGTACTTC. Translating gives CSVVGTDSYEQYF.